This record looks at one TCR beta chain sequence and its context. Here immunoSEQ multiplex PCR was the method, and the copy in TCRdb shows in-frame clones only, minus some. The sample includes about 120,000 clones, roughly 80% of them seen just once. The sample originates from a study of blood T cell repertoires in COVID-19. Trimming cost V 4 bases and J 0 bases, with 12 bases left between them. CDR1 is SGDLS and CDR2 is YYNGEE in the germline V gene. This CDR3 is built from 15 residues. Sequenced input: peripheral blood. V and J are TRBV9 and TRBJ2-3; D is possibly TRBD2 (6 bases). The sequence was obtained from a woman aged 55 to 70 with acute or convalescent COVID-19. The CDR3 nucleotides are TGTGCCAGCAGCTATGGGGGACTTAGCACAGATACGCAGTATTTT. The encoded protein is CASSYGGLSTDTQYF.